One sample yielded the 14 T cell receptor beta chains listed below, sequenced in a study of blood T cell repertoires in COVID-19. Profiling relied on immunoSEQ multiplex PCR, and the TCRdb table lists in-frame clones only, not all of them. The data show approximately 110,000 clones, roughly 83% seen once. Material: peripheral blood. All receptors derive from a human donor in a cohort sampled during active COVID-19.

The V and J genes are TRBV6-5 and TRBJ2-1, with 9 bases that match TRBD2. The length of the CDR3 is 15 residues. The germline gives CDR1 MNHEY, CDR2 SVGAGI. The J segment lost 6 bases and the V segment lost 6 bases, leaving 9 bases of the junction unmatched. The CDR3 loop reads CASRPSSGNANEQFF. The CDR3 nucleotides are TGTGCCAGCAGGCCCTCTAGCGGGAACGCCAATGAGCAGTTCTTC.

The chain joins TRBV2 to TRBJ2-7; TRBD2 aligns across 9 bases. V lost 8 bases, J lost 3 bases, and 14 bases stayed unmatched. Germline lookup yields CDR1 SNHLY and CDR2 FYNNEI. The CDR3 consists of 16 residues. CDR3 sequence reads: CASAPPISGGHYEQYF. For the CDR3, the DNA is TGTGCCAGCGCACCACCGATTAGCGGGGGTCACTACGAGCAGTACTTC.

This clone was seen a single time. The chain recombines TRBV4-1 with TRBJ1-1; D is perhaps TRBD1 (5 bases). Germline CDR1 is MGHRA and CDR2 is YSYEKL. This CDR3 comprises 12 residues. V gave up 3 bases and J gave up 6 bases, with 8 bases separating them. The CDR3 coding sequence is TGCGCCAGCAGCCAGCAGGGCTCTGAAGCTTTCTTT. Its protein product is CASSQQGSEAFF.

The chain is built from TRBV13 and TRBJ2-7, with D tentatively TRBD1 (7 bases). The germline gives CDR1 PRHDT, CDR2 FYEKMQ (reference sequence). Trimming cost V 5 bases and J 1 base, with 12 bases left between them. The CDR3 contains 14 residues. This CDR3 is CASSAGQSSYEQYF. The CDR3 coding sequence is TGTGCCAGCAGCGCGGGACAGTCATCCTACGAGCAGTACTTC.

This clone was picked up a small number of times. J is TRBJ1-3 and V is TRBV19; 8 nucleotides line up with TRBD1. The CDR3 is made up of 15 amino acids. Germline loops: CDR1 LNHDA, CDR2 SQIVND (reference sequence). V lost 6 bases, J lost 2 bases, and 6 bases stayed unmatched. The CDR3 nucleotides read TGTGCCAGTAGCCATCGGACAGGGCCTGGAAACACCATATATTTT. It translates to CASSHRTGPGNTIYF.

There are a few counts of this clone. This chain links TRBV9 with TRBJ1-3, with 10 bases matching TRBD1. This CDR3 comprises 15 residues. V trimming: 5 bases; J trimming: 4 bases; junction bases outside the gene matches: 6. Germline V lookup: CDR1 SGDLS, CDR2 YYNGEE. CDR3 in DNA: TGTGCCAGCAGTACCGGGACAGGGGTAGGAAACACCATATATTTT. Protein: CASSTGTGVGNTIYF. Full variable domain (remainder filled in from reference TRBV9 and TRBJ1-3): DSGVTQTPKHLITATGQRVTLRCSPRSGDLSVYWYQQSLDQGLQFLIQYYNGEERAKGNILERFSAQQFPDLHSELNLSSLELGDSALYFCASSTGTGVGNTIYFGEGSWLTVV.

This chain links TRBV4-1 with TRBJ2-1; D remains unclear. V lost 3 bases and J 7 bases, leaving 10 bases between the germline ends. Germline CDR1 is MGHRA and CDR2 is YSYEKL. CDR3 length: 13 amino acids. CDR3 DNA sequence: TGCGCCAGCAGCCACCCCCCCGCGAATGAGCAGTTCTTC. It is translated as CASSHPPANEQFF.

The J gene is TRBJ2-7, the V gene TRBV13; 7 bases match TRBD2. V was clipped by 2 bases and J by 1 base; unmatched bases: 8. Germline values: CDR1 PRHDT, CDR2 FYEKMQ (reference sequence). The CDR3 has 16 residues. The CDR3 spells CASSLSSRERSYEQYF. The CDR3 nucleotides are TGTGCCAGCAGCTTAAGTTCGCGGGAGAGGTCCTACGAGCAGTACTTC.

The gene calls are TRBV5-1 and TRBJ2-3, with 10 positions matching TRBD2. CDR3 length: 16 amino acids. Germline CDR1 and CDR2: SGHRS and YFSETQ. V was pared by 0 bases and J by 6 bases, with 7 bases of the junction left unmatched. CDR3 amino acids: CASSLGLLAGTDTQYF. In DNA form, the CDR3 reads TGCGCCAGCAGCTTGGGGTTACTAGCGGGGACGGATACGCAGTATTTT.

This clone showed up just once. The V call is TRBV2, the J call TRBJ2-1; TRBD2 might be the D (5 bases). The CDR3 is made up of 16 amino acids. CDR1 and CDR2 from the germline V gene are SNHLY and FYNNEI. Trimming took off 3 bases at V and 5 bases at J, with 17 bases between the two ends. DNA for the CDR3: TGTGCCAGCAGTGATGGAGGAGGTCTAGTAGACAATGAGCAGTTCTTC. This translates into CASSDGGGLVDNEQFF. The complete variable domain, with remaining parts taken from reference TRBV2 and TRBJ2-1, reads EPEVTQTPSHQVTQMGQEVILRCVPISNHLYFYWYRQILGQKVEFLVSFYNNEISEKSEIFDDQFSVERPDGSNFTLKIRSTKLEDSAMYFCASSDGGGLVDNEQFFGPGTRLTVL.

Many counts were recorded for this clone. The chain employs TRBV30 and TRBJ1-6; a weak D match, TRBD1 (6 bases). Per the germline V gene, CDR1 is GTSNPN and CDR2 is SVGIG (reference sequence). V was shortened by 3 bases and J by 7 bases, with 13 bases between the two germline ends. This CDR3 comprises 14 residues. For the CDR3, the DNA is TGTGCCTGGAGGAAAGGGGGAACCAATTCACCCCTCCACTTT. Its protein is CAWRKGGTNSPLHF.

J is TRBJ1-1 and V is TRBV15; D perhaps matches TRBD1 (6 bases). V was clipped by 4 bases and J by 2 bases, with 17 bases between them. The V gene's germline CDR1 is LNHNV and CDR2 YYDKDF (reference sequence). This CDR3 spans 16 amino acids. CDR3 DNA: TGTGCCACCAGCAACTCAAGACAGGTCCTAAACACTGAAGCTTTCTTT. This sequence encodes CATSNSRQVLNTEAFF. The variable domain in full, with the rest retrieved from reference TRBV15 and TRBJ1-1, is DAMVIQNPRYQVTQFGKPVTLSCSQTLNHNVMYWYQQKSSQAPKLLFHYYDKDFNNEADTPDNFQSRRPNTSFCFLDIRSPGLGDTAMYLCATSNSRQVLNTEAFFGQGTRLTVV.

The rearrangement uses TRBV5-1 and TRBJ2-7; the D gene is possibly TRBD1 (6 bases). The CDR3 is made up of 13 amino acids. Germline CDR1 is SGHRS and CDR2 is YFSETQ. Deletions cut 3 bases from V and 7 bases from J, with 14 bases between. Here the CDR3 DNA reads TGCGCCAGCAGCTACACAGGGCAGAAAGAGCAGTACTTC. Protein product: CASSYTGQKEQYF.

The chain couples TRBV7-6 to TRBJ2-2; TRBD2 matches 10 bases. Trimming at V came to 5 bases and at J to 7 bases, leaving 10 bases not matched to a gene. Germline CDR1 reads SGHVS; CDR2 reads FNYEAQ. The CDR3 extends over 16 amino acids. CDR3 sequence reads: CASSRSAGGPGGELFF. In DNA form, the CDR3 reads TGTGCCAGCAGCCGTTCAGCGGGAGGGCCTGGCGGGGAGCTGTTTTTT.